This TCR beta chain was retrieved from a study of response to subunit inactivated influenza vaccine. Study observations and caveats: The authors put forward the suggestion that each seasonal influenza vaccination may bring in only a limited number of new T cells.

TCRdb fed the RT-PCR reads into MiXCR, producing one record per CDR3 protein. The repertoire includes hundreds of thousands of distinct CDR3 sequences, 12% to 15% of them detected once, and less than 9% sits in the top ten. This clonotype turned up a few times. The antigen remains undetermined. The clonotype comes from a man aged 45-65 years who received an inactivated influenza vaccine. Sample: PBMCs from blood, taken roughly 2 weeks before vaccination.

This chain's CDR3 is CASSRLGGQGDEKLFF. CDR3 DNA: TGCGCCAGCAGCCGCCTTGGCGGACAGGGAGATGAAAAACTGTTTTTT. V usage is TRBV4-1 and J usage is TRBJ1-4, with 8 positions matching TRBD1. Germline values: CDR1 MGHRA, CDR2 YSYEKL. The CDR3 runs 16 residues. With 4 bases clipped from V and 6 bases from J, the junction kept 10 bases outside the gene matches.